The source of this TCR beta chain is a study of T cell responses to AZD1222 COVID-19 vaccine. This table comes from immunoSEQ multiplex PCR, and its TCRdb copy is limited to in-frame clones, with some not included. The ten most abundant clones cover approximately 2% of a sample with more than 110,000 clones. Study-wide points: Sampled repertoires all dated from after the peak T cell response. Once two AZD1222 doses were given, Spike-specific TCR breadth and depth went up. As reported, nearly half of all spike-specific TCRs target variant regions that are unmutated.

Concerning this clone: Its target is not known.

Looked up from germline, CDR1 is SGHTA and CDR2 is FQGTGA. The CDR3 sequence is 15 residues long. Trimming cost V 5 bases and J 2 bases; bases outside gene matches: 2. The source is an adult in good health. The genes are TRBV7-3 and TRBJ2-3; 12 nucleotides agree with TRBD2. The material sequenced was peripheral blood. CDR3 sequence: CASSTSGGPTDTQYF. The CDR3, as DNA: TGTGCCAGCAGCACTAGCGGGGGGCCCACAGATACGCAGTATTTT.